This T cell receptor (beta chain) was found in a study of tumor and adjacent non-tumor tissue in lung cancer. RNA was extracted from bulk tissue without any cell sorting. Between August and November 2014, newly diagnosed, chemotherapy-naive lung cancer patients underwent thoracic surgery in China. The CDR3 contains 13 residues. Germline CDR1 and CDR2: MNHEY and SVGAGI. V was clipped by 8 bases and J by 4 bases, with 14 bases between them. Concerning this clonotype itself: A read error is possible here, since a much larger clone lies one base away.

A modified ARM-PCR protocol with three rounds of nested PCR amplified TCRbeta. Each CDR3 protein gets one entry after TCRdb re-called the multiplex PCR reads with MiXCR. The sample lists about 200,000 distinct CDR3 sequences; 71% were seen once. This clonotype was obtained from a man aged 60 to 69 with non-small cell lung cancer. The chain couples TRBV6-5 to TRBJ1-2; D call uncertain. The specimen was lung tumor tissue. This CDR3 is CASCLIDGYGYTF. The CDR3 nucleotides read TGTGCCAGCTGTCTGATCGACGGCTATGGCTACACCTTC.